The 3 T cell receptor beta chains given below trace back to one sample, sequenced in a study of CD8 T cells in ankylosing spondylitis. TCRdb analysed the 5' RACE reads with MiXCR anew, one entry per CDR3 protein. There are 240,000 or so distinct CDR3 sequences in the sample; roughly 10% occur only once, and roughly 6.8% lies in the top ten. Sample: blood, either unsorted or a sorted T cell fraction (not recorded which). The receptors were gathered from a male donor with ankylosing spondylitis or in good health (not recorded which).

This clonotype was observed a few times. The chain employs TRBV3-1 and TRBJ2-1; TRBD1 agrees at 8 bases. Per germline, CDR1 LGHDT and CDR2 YNNKEL (reference sequence). J gave up 9 bases and V 4 bases, and 5 bases lay outside the gene matches. CDR3 length: 13 amino acids. CDR3 protein: CASSPSQGGEQFF. The CDR3 bases are TGTGCCAGCAGCCCCTCACAGGGGGGTGAGCAGTTCTTC.

Comments on this clonotype: This may stem from a read error, because a much larger clone lies one nucleotide away. This chain joins TRBV4-1 and TRBJ2-7; D gene ambiguous. Germline assignment: CDR1 MGHRA and CDR2 YSYEKL. The CDR3 loop spans 15 amino acids. The CDR3 bases are TGCACCAGCAGCCAAGATCCACAAGAATCCTACGAGCAGTACTTC. Protein sequence: CTSSQDPQESYEQYF.

This clonotype was found many times. V usage is TRBV5-1 and J usage is TRBJ1-1; D unresolved. Trimming left V 7 bases short and J 4 bases short, with 17 bases between. The germline V gene encodes CDR1 SGHRS and CDR2 YFSETQ. The CDR3 sequence is 14 residues long. The CDR3 bases are TGCGCCAGCGGACCCACTTCGGTTGGCACTGAAGCTTTCTTT. Its translation is CASGPTSVGTEAFF.